Presented here are 7 T cell receptor beta chains from one specimen sequenced in a study of monozygotic twins with inflammatory bowel disease. TCRdb re-analyzed the 5' RACE reads; it lists each CDR3 protein once, without DNA. This sample carries 400,000 or so distinct CDR3 sequences, with about 2.3% going to the ten biggest clones. What was sequenced was blood. The receptors derive from a human donor with ulcerative colitis or Crohn's disease, or a healthy co-twin of an affected twin (not recorded which).

The J gene is TRBJ2-6, the V gene TRBV7-2; the TCRdb D gene call, TRBD1, has no DNA to confirm it. The germline V gene has CDR1 SGHTA and CDR2 FQGNSA. The CDR3 has 17 residues. CDR3 loop: CASSFSGTNSGANVLTF.

The chain carries TRBV5-1 and TRBJ2-7; absent DNA, TCRdb's TRBD1 call cannot be checked. The CDR3 runs to 13 residues. Germline V CDR1 and CDR2: SGHRS, YFSETQ. The chain's CDR3 is CASSLTQGYEQYF.

The chain is built from TRBV5-6 and TRBJ2-1; lacking DNA, the TRBD2 call made by TCRdb goes unchecked. The CDR3 runs 18 residues. CDR1 is SGHDT and CDR2 is YYEEEE in the germline V gene. The CDR3 protein is CASSLGNAGALSYNEQFF.

The J gene is TRBJ1-1, the V gene TRBV9. Germline CDR1 SGDLS, CDR2 YYNGEE. This CDR3 has 15 amino acids. This CDR3 is CASSVDLQRNTEAFF.

The chain carries TRBV2 and TRBJ2-7; there is no DNA to check the TCRdb D call of TRBD1. The CDR3 has 13 residues. Germline-derived CDR1 and CDR2 are SNHLY and FYNNEI. Here the CDR3 reads CASSGDGAYEQYF.

The genes are TRBV5-1 and TRBJ1-1. Germline V gene lookup returns CDR1 SGHRS and CDR2 YFSETQ. There are 13 residues in the CDR3. This CDR3 reads CASSLMVNTEAFF.

The chain has TRBV5-6 and TRBJ1-1; TCRdb's D call, TRBD1, is unchecked because there is no DNA. CDR3 length: 17 amino acids. From germline, CDR1 is SGHDT and CDR2 YYEEEE. The CDR3 is CASTTASGRVRDTEAFF.